At least ten counts were recorded for the clone carrying this T cell receptor beta chain. These data originate in a study of response to subunit inactivated influenza vaccine. TCRdb re-analysed the RT-PCR reads in MiXCR, keeping a single row per CDR3 protein. The top ten hold about 7.8% of the sample, which has about 240,000 distinct CDR3 sequences, more than 9% seen once. The ends were cut back, 5 bases at V and 6 bases at J, with 13 bases in the middle. The CDR3 loop spans 13 amino acids. V and J are TRBV12-3 or TRBV12-4 and TRBJ1-1, with a weak D call TRBD1 (6 bases). This receptor was identified in a man in his forties or fifties who received an inactivated influenza vaccine. The specimen was non-naive T cells sorted from PBMCs, collected roughly 15 days before vaccination. This CDR3 reads CASSRKQGSEAFF. The DNA of the CDR3 is TGTGCCAGCAGTCGGAAACAGGGCTCTGAAGCTTTCTTT.